These T cell receptor beta chains were read from a single sample in a study of T cells in Graves' hyperthyroidism and ophthalmopathy. Each CDR3 protein gets one entry after TCRdb re-called the multiplex PCR reads with MiXCR. There are roughly 110,000 distinct CDR3 sequences in the sample; approximately 16% occur only once, and 35% to 50% lies in the top ten. The sample taken for sequencing was blood. The receptors were gathered from a woman between 50 and 59 years old with Graves' hyperthyroidism. The CDR3 runs from the conserved cysteine through the conserved F or W. The D gene is left open where the match is weak. Clone size is given for some rows only: seen once, a few or many times, or a class if the clone is expanded.

TRBV10-3	TRBJ2-3	TRBD2	few	TGTGCCATCAGTCTGGCGGGGGAAAGCACAGATACGCAGTATTTT	CAISLAGESTDTQYF
TRBV9	TRBJ2-3	TRBD2	few	TGTGCCAGCAGCTTCGGGGGGGGGGGGCCCACAGATACGCAGTATTTT	CASSFGGGGPTDTQYF
TRBV30	TRBJ2-7	TRBD2	many	TGTGCCTGGACAGCGGGAGGACACTACGAGCAGTACTTC	CAWTAGGHYEQYF
TRBV7-3	TRBJ2-1	TRBD2	once	TGTGCCAGCAGCTTAGGGCCGGGAGGCGAGCAGTTCTTC	CASSLGPGGEQFF
TRBV4-2	TRBJ2-5	.	many	TGTGCCAGCAGCCAAGATCTGGTATCGGTCTCACTGGGAGAGACCCAGTACTTC	CASSQDLVSVSLGETQYF
TRBV11-2	TRBJ1-5	.	.	TGTGCCAGCAGCCTTAGTTGGGGGGACGGACCCCAGCATTTT	CASSLSWGDGPQHF
TRBV19	TRBJ1-2	.	many	TGTGCCAGTAGTATATTGACTGAGGATGGCTACACCTTC	CASSILTEDGYTF
TRBV29-1	TRBJ2-2	.	many	TGCAGCGTTGGGGGGCTAAACACCGGGGAGCTGTTTTTT	CSVGGLNTGELFF
TRBV15	TRBJ2-2	.	many	TGTGCCACCAGCATGCGGACAAGAAACACCGGGGAGCTGTTTTTT	CATSMRTRNTGELFF
TRBV5-4	TRBJ1-4	.	.	TGTGCCAGCAGCTTGCAAGGGGGAACTAATGAAAAACTGTTTTTT	CASSLQGGTNEKLFF
TRBV7-3	TRBJ2-7	TRBD2	.	TGTGCCAGCAGCTTAACTGGGGGCGGGAGGGAGCAGTACTTC	CASSLTGGGREQYF
TRBV6-1	TRBJ1-1	.	many	TGTGCCAGCAGTTACGGGAGGCCGTCGAACACTGAAGCTTTCTTT	CASSYGRPSNTEAFF
TRBV7-6	TRBJ2-1	TRBD2	many	TGTGCCAGCAGCCCCTGGACTAGCTGGAGGGTCAATGAGCAGTTCTTC	CASSPWTSWRVNEQFF
TRBV12-3/TRBV12-4	TRBJ2-1	TRBD1	few	TGTGCCAGCAGTTTAGCGGGGACAGGGATAAATGAGCAGTTCTTC	CASSLAGTGINEQFF
TRBV2	TRBJ2-1	TRBD2	once	TGTGCCAGCAGCCTGGGACTAGCGGCGTCGGGGCAGTTCTTC	CASSLGLAASGQFF
TRBV30	TRBJ1-2	TRBD1	many	TGTGCCTGGACCCCAACAGGGGATGGCTACACCTTC	CAWTPTGDGYTF
TRBV5-1	TRBJ1-4	TRBD1	many	TGCGCCAGCAGCCTAGACAGGGCAACTAATGAAAAACTGTTTTTT	CASSLDRATNEKLFF
TRBV4-2	TRBJ1-6	.	many	TGTGCCAGCAGCCAAGATCAGAGCCGGACGCGAGGTTCACCCCTCCACTTT	CASSQDQSRTRGSPLHF
TRBV14	TRBJ2-1	TRBD2	many	TGTGCCAGCAGCCTATCTAGCGGCTCCAATGAGCAGTTCTTC	CASSLSSGSNEQFF
TRBV29-1	TRBJ2-7	.	many	TGCAGCGTTGGCAGGGTCTTCAACGAGCAGTACTTC	CSVGRVFNEQYF
TRBV12-3/TRBV12-4	TRBJ1-4	.	many	TGTGCCAGCAGTTCCGCCGGGCGCGGGGCCGAAAAACTGTTTTTT	CASSSAGRGAEKLFF
TRBV4-1	TRBJ1-2	.	many	TGCGCCAGCAGCCAAGATGGCGGATCCTATGGCTACACCTTC	CASSQDGGSYGYTF
TRBV12-3/TRBV12-4	TRBJ2-1	TRBD2	.	TGTGCCAGCAGTCGCGGGAGCCTGGGTAGGAGTGAGCAGTTCTTC	CASSRGSLGRSEQFF
TRBV29-1	TRBJ2-1	.	.	TGCAGCGTTCCCGTGGGGGGGGCGCGGGTTGAGCAGTTCTTC	CSVPVGGARVEQFF
TRBV6-1	TRBJ1-2	.	many	TGTGCCAGCAGGGGGACGGAGGCAGGAGGCTACACCTTC	CASRGTEAGGYTF
TRBV20-1	TRBJ2-1	TRBD1	many	TGCAGTGCTTGGGACAGGGGAGATGAGCAGTTCTTC	CSAWDRGDEQFF
TRBV12-3/TRBV12-4	TRBJ2-1	.	many	TGTGCCAGCAGTGTGGGGACTTACAATGAGCAGTTCTTC	CASSVGTYNEQFF